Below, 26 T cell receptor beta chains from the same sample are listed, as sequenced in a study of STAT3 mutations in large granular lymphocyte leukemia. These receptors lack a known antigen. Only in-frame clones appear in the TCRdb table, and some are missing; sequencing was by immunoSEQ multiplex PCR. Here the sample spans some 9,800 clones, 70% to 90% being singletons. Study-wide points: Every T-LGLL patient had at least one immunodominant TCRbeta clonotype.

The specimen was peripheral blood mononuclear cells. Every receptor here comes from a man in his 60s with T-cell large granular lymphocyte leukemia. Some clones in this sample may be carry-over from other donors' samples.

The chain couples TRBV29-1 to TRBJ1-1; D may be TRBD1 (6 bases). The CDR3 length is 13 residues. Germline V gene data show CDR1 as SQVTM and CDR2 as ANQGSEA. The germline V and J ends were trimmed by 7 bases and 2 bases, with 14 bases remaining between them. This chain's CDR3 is CSATRDINTEAFF. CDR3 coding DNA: TGCAGCGCCACCCGGGACATCAACACTGAAGCTTTCTTT.

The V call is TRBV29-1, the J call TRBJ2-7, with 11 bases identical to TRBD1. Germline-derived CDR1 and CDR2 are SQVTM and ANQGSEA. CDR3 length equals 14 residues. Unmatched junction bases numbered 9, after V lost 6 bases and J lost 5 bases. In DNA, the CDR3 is TGCAGCGTCCTTGGAGGACAGGGGGCGGACGAGCAGTACTTC. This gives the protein CSVLGGQGADEQYF.

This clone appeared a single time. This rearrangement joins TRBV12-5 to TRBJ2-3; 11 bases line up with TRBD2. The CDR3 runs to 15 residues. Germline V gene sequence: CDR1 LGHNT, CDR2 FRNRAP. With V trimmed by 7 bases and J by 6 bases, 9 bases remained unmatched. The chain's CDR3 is CASAKELAGADTQYF. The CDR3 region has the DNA TGTGCTAGTGCAAAGGAACTAGCGGGAGCGGATACGCAGTATTTT.

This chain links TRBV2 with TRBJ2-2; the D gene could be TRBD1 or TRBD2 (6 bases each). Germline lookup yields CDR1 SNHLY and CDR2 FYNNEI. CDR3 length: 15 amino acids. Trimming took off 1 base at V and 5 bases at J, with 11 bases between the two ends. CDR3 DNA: TGTGCCAGCAGTGAAGGTGTAGGGGGGACCGGGGAGCTGTTTTTT. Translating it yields CASSEGVGGTGELFF. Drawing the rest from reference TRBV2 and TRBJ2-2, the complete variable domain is EPEVTQTPSHQVTQMGQEVILRCVPISNHLYFYWYRQILGQKVEFLVSFYNNEISEKSEIFDDQFSVERPDGSNFTLKIRSTKLEDSAMYFCASSEGVGGTGELFFGEGSRLTVL.

CDR3 in DNA: TGTGCCAGCAGCTTAGCGCGTGGCGGGACGGGACCGGGCTACAATGAGCAGTTCTTC. It is translated as CASSLARGGTGPGYNEQFF. The chain combines TRBV7-2 with TRBJ2-1; D might be TRBD2 (6 bases). V was pared by 0 bases and J by 3 bases, with 21 bases between. There are 19 residues in the CDR3. CDR1 and CDR2 (germline): SGHTA, FQGNSA.

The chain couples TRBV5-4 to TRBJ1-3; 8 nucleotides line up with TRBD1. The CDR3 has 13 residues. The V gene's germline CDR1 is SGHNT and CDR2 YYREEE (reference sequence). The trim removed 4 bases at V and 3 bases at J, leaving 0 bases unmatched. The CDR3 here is CASSDRGGNTIYF. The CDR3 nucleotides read TGTGCCAGCAGCGACAGGGGTGGAAACACCATATATTTT.

The CDR3 coding sequence is TGCGCCAGCAGCCCTCCGGCCCAAGAGCAGTACTTC. Translating gives CASSPPAQEQYF. The rearrangement links TRBV5-1 to TRBJ2-7; no firm D call. Trimming took 4 bases from V and 7 from J, leaving 12 bases between them. The length of the CDR3 is 12 residues. CDR1 SGHRS and CDR2 YFSETQ come from the germline V gene.

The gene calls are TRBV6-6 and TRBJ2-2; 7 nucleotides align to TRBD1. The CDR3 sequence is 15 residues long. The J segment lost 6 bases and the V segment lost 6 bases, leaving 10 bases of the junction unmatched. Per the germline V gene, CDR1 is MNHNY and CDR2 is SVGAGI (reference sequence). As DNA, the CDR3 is TGTGCCAGCAGCCCGACAGGGTCGCTTTCCGGGGAGCTGTTTTTT. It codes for CASSPTGSLSGELFF.

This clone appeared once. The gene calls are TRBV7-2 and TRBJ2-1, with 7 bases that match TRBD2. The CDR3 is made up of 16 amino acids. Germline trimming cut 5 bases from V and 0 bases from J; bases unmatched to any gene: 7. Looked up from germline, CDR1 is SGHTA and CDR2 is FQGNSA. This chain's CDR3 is CASSTGGSGSYNEQFF. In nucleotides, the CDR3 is TGTGCCAGCAGCACGGGGGGTAGCGGCTCCTACAATGAGCAGTTCTTC.

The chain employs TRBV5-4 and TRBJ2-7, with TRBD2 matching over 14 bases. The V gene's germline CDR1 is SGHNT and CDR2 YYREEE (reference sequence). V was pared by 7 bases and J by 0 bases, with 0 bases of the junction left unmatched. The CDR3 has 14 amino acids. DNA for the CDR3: TGTGCCAGCGGGACTAGCGGGAGCTCCTACGAGCAGTACTTC. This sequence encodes CASGTSGSSYEQYF. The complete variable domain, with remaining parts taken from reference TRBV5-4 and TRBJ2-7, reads ETGVTQSPTHLIKTRGQQVTLRCSSQSGHNTVSWYQQALGQGPQFIFQYYREEENGRGNFPPRFSGLQFPNYSSELNVNALELDDSALYLCASGTSGSSYEQYFGPGTRLTVT.

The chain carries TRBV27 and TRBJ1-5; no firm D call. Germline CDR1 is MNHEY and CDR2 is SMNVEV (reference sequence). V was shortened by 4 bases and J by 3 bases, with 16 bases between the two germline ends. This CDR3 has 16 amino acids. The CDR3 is CASSSAHTEYNQPQHF. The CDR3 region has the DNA TGTGCCAGCAGTTCAGCCCACACGGAGTACAATCAGCCCCAGCATTTT.

For the CDR3, the DNA is TGTGCCTGGAGTCCGCCTCAGGGGTACACTGAAGCTTTCTTT. Translating gives CAWSPPQGYTEAFF. The chain joins TRBV30 to TRBJ1-1; a weak D match, TRBD1 (6 bases). Germline V gives CDR1 GTSNPN, CDR2 SVGIG (reference sequence). V gave up 2 bases and J gave up 3 bases, with 13 bases separating them. The CDR3 sequence is 14 residues long. The full variable domain, rest sourced from reference TRBV30 and TRBJ1-1, is SQTIHQWPATLVQPVGSPLSLECTVEGTSNPNLYWYRQAAGRGLQLLFYSVGIGQISSEVPQNLSASRPQDRQFILSSKKLLLSDSGFYLCAWSPPQGYTEAFFGQGTRLTVV.

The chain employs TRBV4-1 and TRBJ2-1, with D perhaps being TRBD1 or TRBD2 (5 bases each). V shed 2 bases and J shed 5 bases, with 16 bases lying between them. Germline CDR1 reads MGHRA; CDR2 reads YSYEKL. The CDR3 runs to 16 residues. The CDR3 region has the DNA TGCGCCAGCAGCCAAAGAGGGGACCCCGCGGACAATGAGCAGTTCTTC. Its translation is CASSQRGDPADNEQFF.

In DNA, the CDR3 is TGTGCCAGCACTCCTGGCAGGGTTGGCTATGGCTACACCTTC. It specifies CASTPGRVGYGYTF. The chain joins TRBV28 to TRBJ1-2; D might be TRBD1 (5 bases). From germline, CDR1 is MDHEN and CDR2 SYDVKM. Trimming removed 7 bases at V and 4 bases at J, with 16 bases between. The CDR3 consists of 14 residues.

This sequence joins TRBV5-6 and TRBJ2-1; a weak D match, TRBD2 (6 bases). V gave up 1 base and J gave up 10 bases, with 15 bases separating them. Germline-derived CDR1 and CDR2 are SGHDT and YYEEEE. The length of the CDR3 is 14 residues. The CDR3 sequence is CASSLSPLAAEQFF. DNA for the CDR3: TGTGCCAGCAGCTTGTCTCCGTTAGCGGCCGAGCAGTTCTTC.

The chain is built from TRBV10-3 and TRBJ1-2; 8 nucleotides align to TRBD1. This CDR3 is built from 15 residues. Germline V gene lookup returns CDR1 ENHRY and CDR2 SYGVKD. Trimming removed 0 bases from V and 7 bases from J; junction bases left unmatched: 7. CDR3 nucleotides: TGTGCCATCAGTGAGTCGAGGGGAACAGGGGGTGGCTACACCTTC. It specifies CAISESRGTGGGYTF.

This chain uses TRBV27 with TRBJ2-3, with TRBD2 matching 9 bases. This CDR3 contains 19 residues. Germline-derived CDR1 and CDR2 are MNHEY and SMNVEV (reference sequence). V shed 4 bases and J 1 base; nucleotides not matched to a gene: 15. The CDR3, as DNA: TGTGCCAGCAGTTCCCTCGCGGGGCTAGCGGGGACGGGCACAGATACGCAGTATTTT. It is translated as CASSSLAGLAGTGTDTQYF.

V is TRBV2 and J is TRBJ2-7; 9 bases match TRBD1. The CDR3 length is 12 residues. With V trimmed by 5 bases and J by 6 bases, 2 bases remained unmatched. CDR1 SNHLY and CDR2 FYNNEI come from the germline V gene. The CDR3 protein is CASSQTGGEQYF. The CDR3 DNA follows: TGTGCCAGCAGTCAGACAGGGGGCGAGCAGTACTTC.

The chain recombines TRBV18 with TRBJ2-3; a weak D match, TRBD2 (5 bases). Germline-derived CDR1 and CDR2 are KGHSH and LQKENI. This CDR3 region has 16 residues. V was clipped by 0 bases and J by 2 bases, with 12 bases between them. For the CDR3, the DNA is TGTGCCAGCTCACCACCCAGCAAGCGGTCCACAGATACGCAGTATTTT. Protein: CASSPPSKRSTDTQYF.

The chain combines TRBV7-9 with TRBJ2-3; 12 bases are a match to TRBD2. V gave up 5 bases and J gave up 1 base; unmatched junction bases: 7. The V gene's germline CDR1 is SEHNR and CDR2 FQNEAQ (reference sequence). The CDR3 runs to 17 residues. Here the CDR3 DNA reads TGTGCCAGCAGCCTCCCGGGACTAGCGGGCCGCACAGATACGCAGTATTTT. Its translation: CASSLPGLAGRTDTQYF.

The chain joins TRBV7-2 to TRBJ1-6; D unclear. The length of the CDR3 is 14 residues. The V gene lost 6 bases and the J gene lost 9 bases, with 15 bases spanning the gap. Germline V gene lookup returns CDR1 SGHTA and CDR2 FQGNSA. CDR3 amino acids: CASRDGPYGSPLHF. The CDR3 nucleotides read TGTGCCAGCAGGGACGGGCCTTATGGTTCACCCCTCCACTTT.

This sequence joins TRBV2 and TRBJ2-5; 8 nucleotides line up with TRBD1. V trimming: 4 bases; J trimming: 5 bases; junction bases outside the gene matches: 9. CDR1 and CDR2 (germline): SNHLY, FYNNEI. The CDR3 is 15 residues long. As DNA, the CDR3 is TGTGCCAGCAGTGCTCAGACAGGGGAAGGGGAGACCCAGTACTTC. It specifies CASSAQTGEGETQYF. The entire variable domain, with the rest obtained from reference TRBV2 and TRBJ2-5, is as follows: EPEVTQTPSHQVTQMGQEVILRCVPISNHLYFYWYRQILGQKVEFLVSFYNNEISEKSEIFDDQFSVERPDGSNFTLKIRSTKLEDSAMYFCASSAQTGEGETQYFGPGTRLLVL.

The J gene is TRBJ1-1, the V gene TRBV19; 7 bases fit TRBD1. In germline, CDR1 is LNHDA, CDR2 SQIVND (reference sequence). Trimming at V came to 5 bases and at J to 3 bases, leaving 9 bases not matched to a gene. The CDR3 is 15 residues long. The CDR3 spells CASSLRQGGDTEAFF. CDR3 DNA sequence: TGTGCCAGTAGTCTGAGACAGGGAGGGGACACTGAAGCTTTCTTT. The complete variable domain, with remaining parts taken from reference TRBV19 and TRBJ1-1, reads DGGITQSPKYLFRKEGQNVTLSCEQNLNHDAMYWYRQDPGQGLRLIYYSQIVNDFQKGDIAEGYSVSREKKESFPLTVTSAQKNPTAFYLCASSLRQGGDTEAFFGQGTRLTVV.

CDR3 nucleotide sequence: TGTGCCAGCCAACTCACGGACCTGAACACTGAAGCTTTCTTT. Translating it yields CASQLTDLNTEAFF. This chain connects TRBV11-2 to TRBJ1-1; D uncertain. With 8 bases removed from V and 0 bases from J, the gap between germline ends came to 13 bases. The length of the CDR3 is 14 residues. The germline V gene has CDR1 SGHAT and CDR2 FQNNGV.

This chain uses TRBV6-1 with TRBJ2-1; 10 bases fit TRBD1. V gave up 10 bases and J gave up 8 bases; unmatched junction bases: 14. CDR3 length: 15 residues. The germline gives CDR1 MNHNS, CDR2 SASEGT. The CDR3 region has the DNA TGTGCCACCAGGGAACCGGGACAGGGGACGGATGAGCAGTTCTTC. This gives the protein CATREPGQGTDEQFF.

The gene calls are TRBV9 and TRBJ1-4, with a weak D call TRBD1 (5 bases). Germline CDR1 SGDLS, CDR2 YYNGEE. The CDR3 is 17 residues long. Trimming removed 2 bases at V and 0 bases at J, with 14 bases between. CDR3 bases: TGTGCCAGCAGCGTTGGTGTCGGGGCTGCAACTAATGAAAAACTGTTTTTT. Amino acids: CASSVGVGAATNEKLFF.